A single sample is the source of the 25 T cell receptor beta chains below, sequenced in a study of vaccination and CD4 T cells after COVID-19 (dated by TCRdb to between 2021 and 2022). Explained via the paper, the treatment or condition label denotes: roughly 10-day PBMC culture with coronavirus spike peptide pools or control peptides (ViraFEST assay). These receptors have no known antigen. The library relied on PCR. Sequencing took place on an Illumina iSeq 100. At the Johns Hopkins FTIC core, DNA from the cultured CD4+ T cells underwent TCR sequencing with the Oncomine TCR Beta short-read assay. TCRdb handled the public reads itself, with Q25 trimming in fastp and clone calling in MiXCR, and kept productive beta chains. Entries are consolidated by CDR3 protein sequence, retaining the most common genes and DNA. The sample yields around 3,900 distinct CDR3 sequences; around two fifths were counted once. Roughly three fifths of the sample belongs to the ten largest clones.

The specimen was CD4+ T cells from blood, cultured in vitro. The source of these receptors is a human donor who had recovered from COVID-19.

Here the CDR3 reads CASSVQGARYQPQHF. As DNA, the CDR3 is TGTGCCAGCAGTGTCCAGGGGGCGCGGTATCAGCCCCAGCATTTT. This chain connects TRBV2 to TRBJ1-5, with 8 positions matching TRBD1. J was trimmed by 5 bases and V by 4 bases; bases with no gene match: 7. Germline-derived CDR1 and CDR2 are SNHLY and FYNNEI. The CDR3 totals 15 residues.

By sample share, this clonotype is medium-sized. The chain joins TRBV27 to TRBJ2-6; D remains unclear. V gave up 6 bases and J gave up 1 base, with 4 bases separating them. The CDR3 has 13 residues. Germline lookup yields CDR1 MNHEY and CDR2 SMNVEV (reference sequence). The CDR3 sequence is CASRLSGANVLTF. In DNA, the CDR3 is TGTGCCAGCAGATTGTCTGGGGCCAACGTCCTGACTTTC.

J is TRBJ1-6 and V is TRBV20-1; D unclear. Germline CDR1 and CDR2: DFQATT and SNEGSKA (reference sequence). This CDR3 spans 14 amino acids. Trimming removed 2 bases at V and 9 bases at J, with 14 bases between. The CDR3 reads CSARPPRGGSPLHF. The CDR3 coding sequence is TGCAGTGCTAGACCCCCCCGCGGCGGTTCACCCCTCCACTTT.

The chain has TRBV6-2 or TRBV6-3 and TRBJ1-5; D remains unclear. From germline, CDR1 is MNHEY and CDR2 SVGEGT. There are 13 residues in the CDR3. The V end was cut by 6 bases, the J end by 7 bases, with 13 bases between. The CDR3 region has the DNA TGTGCCAGCAGGAGGACGGGGAGGCAGCCCCAGCATTTT. It specifies CASRRTGRQPQHF.

The J gene is TRBJ1-4, the V gene TRBV7-2; the match to TRBD1 covers 12 bases. V lost 3 bases, J lost 9 bases, and 2 bases stayed unmatched. The CDR3 sequence is 14 residues long. Germline CDR1 SGHTA, CDR2 FQGNSA. The CDR3 nucleotides are TGTGCCAGCAGCTTTGGGACAGGGGGCCAAAAACTGTTTTTT. Amino acids: CASSFGTGGQKLFF.

The rearrangement links TRBV7-6 to TRBJ2-2; 10 bases align to TRBD2. Trimming at V came to 5 bases and at J to 6 bases, leaving 9 bases not matched to a gene. The CDR3 consists of 16 residues. Germline-derived CDR1 and CDR2 are SGHVS and FNYEAQ. The CDR3 DNA reads as TGTGCCAGCAGCGCCAGGGGACTAGCGACGTCCGGGGAGCTGTTTTTT. This translates into CASSARGLATSGELFF.

The chain recombines TRBV11-3 with TRBJ2-2; D not resolved. The V gene's germline CDR1 is SGHNT and CDR2 YENEEA. With 0 bases removed from V and 4 bases from J, the gap between germline ends came to 9 bases. The CDR3 extends over 15 amino acids. This chain's CDR3 is CASSLESDLTGELFF. CDR3 coding DNA: TGTGCCAGCAGCTTAGAATCAGACCTCACCGGGGAGCTGTTTTTT. Variable domain in full (rest from reference TRBV11-3 and TRBJ2-2): EAGVVQSPRYKIIEKKQPVAFWCNPISGHNTLYWYLQNLGQGPELLIRYENEEAVDDSQLPKDRFSAERLKGVDSTLKIQPAELGDSAVYLCASSLESDLTGELFFGEGSRLTVL.

This clonotype was found a few times. The chain employs TRBV2 and TRBJ1-2, with D unclear. This CDR3 spans 13 amino acids. V was clipped by 6 bases and J by 8 bases, with 16 bases between them. Germline CDR1 reads SNHLY; CDR2 reads FYNNEI. DNA for the CDR3: TGTGCCAGCAGGGAGGGAAGGGCACCGGGCTACACCTTC. It specifies CASREGRAPGYTF.

The chain's CDR3 is CASSDRGEGNQPQHF. In nucleotides, the CDR3 is TGTGCCAGCAGTGACCGAGGGGAGGGCAATCAGCCCCAGCATTTT. V and J are TRBV25-1 and TRBJ1-5; D might be TRBD1 (5 bases). Trimming took off 3 bases at V and 2 bases at J, with 11 bases between the two ends. The CDR3 is 15 amino acids. Germline CDR1 reads MGHDK; CDR2 reads SYGVNS.

This clonotype showed up just a few times. This rearrangement joins TRBV7-9 to TRBJ1-2; D not certain. V lost 1 base and J lost 4, with 10 bases in between. This CDR3 has 14 residues. Germline CDR1 and CDR2: SEHNR and FQNEAQ (reference sequence). DNA for the CDR3: TGTGCCAGCAGCTTAGGTGTGAATTCCTATGGCTACACCTTC. It yields the protein CASSLGVNSYGYTF.

The V and J genes are TRBV20-1 and TRBJ1-1, with 9 bases lining up with TRBD1. The germline V gene has CDR1 DFQATT and CDR2 SNEGSKA (reference sequence). The CDR3 runs 14 residues. J gave up 2 bases and V 1 base, and 2 bases lay outside the gene matches. CDR3 DNA: TGCAGTGCTAGAGGGACAGGGGACAACACTGAAGCTTTCTTT. This codes for CSARGTGDNTEAFF.

The chain links TRBV4-2 to TRBJ2-2; 7 bases are a match to TRBD2. Germline V gene sequence: CDR1 LGHNA, CDR2 YNFKEQ. CDR3 size: 14 residues. The ends lost 4 bases at V and 3 bases at J; junction bases unmatched: 2. CDR3 sequence: CASSLSGDTGELFF. DNA of the CDR3: TGTGCCAGCAGCCTCAGCGGGGACACCGGGGAGCTGTTTTTT.

This clonotype occurred a few times. The rearrangement joins TRBV15 to TRBJ2-3; no clear D gene. The CDR3 is 13 amino acids. Per the germline V gene, CDR1 is LNHNV and CDR2 is YYDKDF (reference sequence). V was trimmed by 0 bases and J by 5 bases, leaving 6 bases between them. CDR3 nucleotides: TGTGCCACCAGCAGAGATACTGGAGATACGCAGTATTTT. As protein: CATSRDTGDTQYF.

In regard to this clonotype: One end of the junction fails to match germline, which may point to a read error. V is TRBV6-1 and J is TRBJ2-5; tentatively, D is TRBD2 (6 bases). Germline V gives CDR1 MNHNS, CDR2 SASEGT. The CDR3 covers 13 residues. This chain's CDR3 is CAGSTGLQETQYF. The CDR3 coding sequence is TGTGCCGGCAGTACGGGACTCCAAGAGACCCAGTACTTC.

This clonotype was counted a few times. The V call is TRBV7-2, the J call TRBJ1-1; D perhaps matches TRBD1 (6 bases). The CDR3 is 13 amino acids. Per the germline V gene, CDR1 is SGHTA and CDR2 is FQGNSA. Trimming cost V 2 bases and J 10 bases, with 14 bases left between them. The CDR3: CASSLRGVVGAFF. The CDR3 DNA reads TGTGCCAGCAGCTTAAGGGGGGTCGTTGGAGCTTTCTTT.

This chain uses TRBV20-1 with TRBJ2-5; D might be TRBD1 (6 bases). Germline loops: CDR1 DFQATT, CDR2 SNEGSKA (reference sequence). The CDR3 consists of 14 residues. Between the trimmed V and J ends, which lost 5 bases and 8 bases, there was a span of 21 bases. DNA of the CDR3: TGCAGTGCTTTACAGGGCCTCAAGGCTCTTACCCAGTACTTC. Translation: CSALQGLKALTQYF.

The V and J genes are TRBV20-1 and TRBJ2-5; D possibly corresponds to TRBD2 (5 bases). Germline CDR1 and CDR2: DFQATT and SNEGSKA (reference sequence). Trimming took off 0 bases at V and 0 bases at J, with 11 bases between the two ends. This CDR3 region has 15 residues. CDR3 sequence reads: CSARDAGRDQETQYF. CDR3 in DNA: TGCAGTGCTAGAGATGCGGGTAGGGACCAAGAGACCCAGTACTTC.

This clonotype was seen only a few times. The V gene is TRBV20-1, the J gene TRBJ1-5; D is unresolved. CDR3 length equals 12 residues. Germline CDR1 is DFQATT and CDR2 is SNEGSKA (reference sequence). Trimming took 5 bases from V and 3 from J, leaving 8 bases between them. CDR3 sequence reads: CSAGSNNQPQHF. Written as DNA, the CDR3 is TGCAGTGCTGGCTCCAACAATCAGCCCCAGCATTTT.

A remark on this clonotype: One end of the junction varies from germline; a read error may be responsible. The gene calls are TRBV7-8 and TRBJ2-1, with 8 bases aligning to TRBD1. The CDR3 length is 16 residues. Germline assignment: CDR1 SGHVS and CDR2 FQNEAQ. CDR3 residues: CASSLRAQGASNEQFF. The DNA of the CDR3 is TGCGCCAGCAGTTTAAGAGCGCAGGGGGCTAGTAATGAGCAGTTCTTC.

The chain joins TRBV6-1 to TRBJ1-5; TRBD1 matches at 8 bases. Trimming cost V 10 bases and J 2 bases; bases outside gene matches: 7. CDR1 is MNHNS and CDR2 is SASEGT in the germline V gene. The CDR3 has 14 amino acids. The CDR3 DNA reads as TGTGCCAACGTGCCGGGACAGGGCAATCAGCCCCAGCATTTT. Amino acid sequence: CANVPGQGNQPQHF.

The chain recombines TRBV20-1 with TRBJ1-2; D not resolved. The CDR3 length is 11 residues. Trimming took 5 bases from V and 8 from J, leaving 12 bases between them. Germline V gene sequence: CDR1 DFQATT, CDR2 SNEGSKA (reference sequence). The CDR3: CSAFDLGGYTF. The CDR3 region has the DNA TGCAGTGCTTTTGATCTAGGCGGCTACACCTTC.

The chain links TRBV6-2 or TRBV6-3 to TRBJ2-7, with no clear D. V lost 2 bases and J lost 4, with 6 bases in between. Germline-derived CDR1 and CDR2 are MNHEY and SVGEGT. There are 12 residues in the CDR3. The CDR3 region has the DNA TGTGCCAGCAGTTACAATCGATACGAGCAGTACTTC. Translated, it gives CASSYNRYEQYF.

The CDR3, as DNA: TGTGCCAGCAAACTACAGGGCCGCGAGCAGTACTTC. It codes for CASKLQGREQYF. The chain recombines TRBV28 with TRBJ2-7; possibly TRBD1 for D (6 bases). The V gene's germline CDR1 is MDHEN and CDR2 SYDVKM. Trimming shortened V by 7 bases and J by 6 bases, and 13 bases separated the two germline ends. The CDR3 loop spans 12 amino acids.

The V gene is TRBV10-3, the J gene TRBJ2-5; TRBD1 aligns across 7 bases. Germline lookup yields CDR1 ENHRY and CDR2 SYGVKD. The CDR3 sequence is 13 residues long. With 10 bases clipped from V and 2 bases from J, the junction kept 7 bases outside the gene matches. The CDR3 coding sequence is TGTGCCACCTCGGTGGGACAGCAAGAGACCCAGTACTTC. It encodes CATSVGQQETQYF.

The rearrangement links TRBV6-1 to TRBJ1-2; no definite D call. The CDR3 has 13 amino acids. Germline V gene sequence: CDR1 MNHNS, CDR2 SASEGT. Trimming shortened V by 6 bases and J by 5 bases, and 13 bases separated the two germline ends. CDR3 nucleotide sequence: TGTGCCAGCAGCCACGCCCCCGAGTATGGCTACACCTTC. Translation gives CASSHAPEYGYTF.